These T cell receptor beta chains were read from a single sample in a study of T-cell reconstitution after alpha-beta-depleted transplantation in children. TCRdb called the PCR reads again in MiXCR, with one record for every CDR3 protein. The data contain fewer than 1 million distinct CDR3 sequences, 15% to 20% of them singletons. The input for sequencing was PBMCs, mostly from graft donor cells, taken 360 days after TCRalphabeta/CD19-depleted stem cell transplant. These receptors all stem from a male patient aged 5 to 17 who had a stem cell transplant for acute lymphoblastic leukemia, so the T cells may come from the graft donor. CDR3s include the opening cysteine and the closing phenylalanine or tryptophan. Each record gives: clone size, CDR3 length, V gene, J gene, D gene, CDR3 DNA, CDR3 protein. The D gene is left open where the match is weak. Size is stated for part of the rows, as once, few or many counts, or as a class when the clone is expanded.

>many|12|TRBV12-3/TRBV12-4|TRBJ2-7|NA
TGTGCCAGCAGTTTTAGGCCGTCCGAGCAGTACTTC
CASSFRPSEQYF
>NA|18|TRBV12-3/TRBV12-4|TRBJ2-6|NA
TGTACCAGCAGCTTAGGGGTATTACGTAGCTCTGGGGCCAACGTCCTGACTTTC
CTSSLGVLRSSGANVLTF
>many|16|TRBV15|TRBJ2-3|NA
TGTGCCACCAGCAGAGATTCTTTGGGAAGCACAGATACGCAGTATTTT
CATSRDSLGSTDTQYF
>NA|18|TRBV4-1|TRBJ1-1|NA
TGCGCCAGCAGCCAAATAACCGGGCCTAATTTCCCGAACACTGAAGCTTTCTTT
CASSQITGPNFPNTEAFF
>NA|15|TRBV29-1|TRBJ1-2|TRBD1
TGCAGCGTTGAGCAGAGGACAGGGCAGAGCTATGGCTACACCTTC
CSVEQRTGQSYGYTF
>many|15|TRBV20-1|TRBJ2-1|TRBD1
TGCAGTGCTAGAGATGCCGGGACAGGGATCAATGAGCAGTTCTTC
CSARDAGTGINEQFF
>NA|15|TRBV20-1|TRBJ2-1|TRBD2
TGCAGTGCTAGAGATCGGGTAGCGGGAATCCATGAGCAGTTCTTC
CSARDRVAGIHEQFF
>many|16|TRBV12-3/TRBV12-4|TRBJ1-1|NA
TGTGCCAGCAGCCCAGGGTCTGTAAGGGTAATTGCTGAAGCTTTCTTT
CASSPGSVRVIAEAFF
>NA|16|TRBV7-8|TRBJ2-5|TRBD2
TGTGCCAGCAGCCCAACTAGCGGGAGTGTTTTGGCAACCCAGTACTTC
CASSPTSGSVLATQYF
>NA|17|TRBV25-1|TRBJ2-6|NA
TGTGCCAGCAGTGAATTGGCAGGGATCTCTGGGGCCAACGTCCTGACTTTC
CASSELAGISGANVLTF
>NA|13|TRBV4-1|TRBJ2-2|NA
TGCGCCAGCAGCCAAGCGGTTAACGGGGAGCTGTTTTTT
CASSQAVNGELFF
>few|14|TRBV25-1|TRBJ1-1|NA
TGTGCCAGCAGCCGAGCGGGGGGGAAACCTGAAGCTTTCTTT
CASSRAGGKPEAFF
>many|16|TRBV12-3/TRBV12-4|TRBJ2-1|TRBD2
TGTGCCAGCAGACCCCCCGGACTAGCGGGGATCAATGAGCAGTTCTTC
CASRPPGLAGINEQFF
>NA|13|TRBV5-5|TRBJ1-1|NA
TGTGCCAGCAGCTTGGTACGGGTCCTTGAAGCTTTCTTT
CASSLVRVLEAFF
>NA|17|TRBV20-1|TRBJ1-1|TRBD1
TGCAGTGCTAGTAACCGTTGGGACAGGGCGATTTTGGCTGAAGCTTTCTTT
CSASNRWDRAILAEAFF
>NA|11|TRBV13|TRBJ1-1|NA
TGTGCCAGCAGCTTAGACCAAAAGGCTTTCTTT
CASSLDQKAFF
>NA|16|TRBV20-1|TRBJ1-5|NA
TGCAGTGCTAGATGGGTGGGAGGCCAACTAGGACAGCCCCAGCATTTT
CSARWVGGQLGQPQHF
>NA|14|TRBV4-2|TRBJ2-7|NA
TGTGCCAGCGGCCCTGGGCCTCGGCGCTACGAGCAGTACTTC
CASGPGPRRYEQYF
>few|16|TRBV6-5|TRBJ1-1|NA
TGTGCCAGCAGTTACTCGTTAATCCTCACGAACACTGAAGCTTTCTTT
CASSYSLILTNTEAFF
>NA|11|TRBV24-1|TRBJ2-1|NA
TGTGCCACCGGGACCCACAATGAGCAGTTCTTC
CATGTHNEQFF
>NA|19|TRBV4-1|TRBJ2-1|NA
TGCGCCAGCAGCCAATCCAGCGGAGGGGCAATTAGCTCCTACAATGAGCAGTTCTTC
CASSQSSGGAISSYNEQFF